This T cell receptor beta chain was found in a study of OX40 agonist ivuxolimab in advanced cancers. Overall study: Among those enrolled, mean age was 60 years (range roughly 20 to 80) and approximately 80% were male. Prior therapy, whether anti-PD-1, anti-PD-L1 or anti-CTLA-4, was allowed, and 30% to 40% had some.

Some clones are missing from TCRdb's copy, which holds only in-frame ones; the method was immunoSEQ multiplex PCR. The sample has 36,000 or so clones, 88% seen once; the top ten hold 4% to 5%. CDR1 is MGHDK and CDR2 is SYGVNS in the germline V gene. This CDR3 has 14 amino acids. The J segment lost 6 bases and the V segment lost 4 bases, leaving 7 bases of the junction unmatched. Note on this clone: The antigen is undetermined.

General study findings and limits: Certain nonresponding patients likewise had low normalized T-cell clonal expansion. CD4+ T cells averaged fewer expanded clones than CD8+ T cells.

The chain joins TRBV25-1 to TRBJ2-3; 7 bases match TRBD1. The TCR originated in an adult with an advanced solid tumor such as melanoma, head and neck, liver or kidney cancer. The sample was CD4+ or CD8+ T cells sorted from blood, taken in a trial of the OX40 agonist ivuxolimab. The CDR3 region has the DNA TGTGCCAGCAGTGCTTCAGGGGGTTCGGATACGCAGTATTTT. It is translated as CASSASGGSDTQYF.